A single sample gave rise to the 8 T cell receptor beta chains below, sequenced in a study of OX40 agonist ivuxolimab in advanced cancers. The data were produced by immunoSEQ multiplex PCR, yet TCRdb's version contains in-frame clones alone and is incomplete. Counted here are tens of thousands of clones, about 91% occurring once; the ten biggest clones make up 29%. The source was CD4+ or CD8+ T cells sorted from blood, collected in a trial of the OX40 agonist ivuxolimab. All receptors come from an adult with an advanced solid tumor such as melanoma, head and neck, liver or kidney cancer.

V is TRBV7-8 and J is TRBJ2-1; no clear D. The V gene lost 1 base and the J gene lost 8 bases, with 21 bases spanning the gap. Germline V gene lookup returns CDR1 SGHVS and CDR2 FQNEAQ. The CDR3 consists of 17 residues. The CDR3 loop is CASSLVGNYAVGDEQFF. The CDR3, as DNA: TGTGCCAGCAGCTTAGTGGGCAATTACGCGGTAGGCGATGAGCAGTTCTTC.

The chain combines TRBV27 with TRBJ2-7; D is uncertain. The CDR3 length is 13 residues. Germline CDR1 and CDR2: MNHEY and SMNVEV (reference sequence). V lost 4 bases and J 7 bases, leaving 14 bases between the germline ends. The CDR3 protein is CASSSLFNSEQYF. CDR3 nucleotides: TGTGCCAGCAGTTCCCTGTTTAATTCAGAGCAGTACTTC.

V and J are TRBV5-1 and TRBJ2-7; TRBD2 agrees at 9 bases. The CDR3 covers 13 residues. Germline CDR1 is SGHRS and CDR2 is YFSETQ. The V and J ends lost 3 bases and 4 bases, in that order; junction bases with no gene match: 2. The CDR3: CASSSGLAYEQYF. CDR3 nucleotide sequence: TGCGCCAGCAGCTCGGGACTAGCTTACGAGCAGTACTTC. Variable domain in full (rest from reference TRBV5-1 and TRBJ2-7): KAGVTQTPRYLIKTRGQQVTLSCSPISGHRSVSWYQQTPGQGLQFLFEYFSETQRNKGNFPGRFSGRQFSNSRSEMNVSTLELGDSALYLCASSSGLAYEQYFGPGTRLTVT.

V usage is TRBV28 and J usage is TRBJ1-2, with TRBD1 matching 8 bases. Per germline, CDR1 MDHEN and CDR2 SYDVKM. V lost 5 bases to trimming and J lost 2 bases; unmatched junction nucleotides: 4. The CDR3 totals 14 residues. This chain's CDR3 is CASSPWTGNYGYTF. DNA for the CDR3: TGTGCCAGCAGTCCCTGGACAGGGAACTATGGCTACACCTTC.

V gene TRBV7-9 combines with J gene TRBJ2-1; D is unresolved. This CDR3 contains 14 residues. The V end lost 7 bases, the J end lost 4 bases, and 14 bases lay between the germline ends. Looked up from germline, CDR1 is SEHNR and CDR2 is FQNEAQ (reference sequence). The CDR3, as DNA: TGTGCCAGCACCTTTATAGACGGTTACAATGAGCAGTTCTTC. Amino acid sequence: CASTFIDGYNEQFF.

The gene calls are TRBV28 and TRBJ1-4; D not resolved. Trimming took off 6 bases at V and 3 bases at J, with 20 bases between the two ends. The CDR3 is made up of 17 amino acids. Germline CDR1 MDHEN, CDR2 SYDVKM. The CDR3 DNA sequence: TGTGCCAGCAGACGGACGGAAGGCAGTAGTCCTAATGAAAAACTGTTTTTT. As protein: CASRRTEGSSPNEKLFF.

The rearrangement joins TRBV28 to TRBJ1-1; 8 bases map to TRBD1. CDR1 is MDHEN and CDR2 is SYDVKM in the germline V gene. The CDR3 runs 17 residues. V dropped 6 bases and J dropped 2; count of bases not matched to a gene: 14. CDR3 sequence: CASSPGGGKWVNTEAFF. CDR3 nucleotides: TGTGCCAGCAGCCCAGGGGGCGGTAAATGGGTTAACACTGAAGCTTTCTTT.

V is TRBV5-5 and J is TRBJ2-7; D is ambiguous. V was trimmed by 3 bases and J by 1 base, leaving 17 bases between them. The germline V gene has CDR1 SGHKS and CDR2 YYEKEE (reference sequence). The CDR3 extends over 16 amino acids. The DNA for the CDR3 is TGTGCCAGCAGCTACCCCGGTTTGGTTCGTTCCTACGAGCAGTACTTC. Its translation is CASSYPGLVRSYEQYF.